The 26 T cell receptor beta chains listed next were all sequenced from one sample in a study of shared clonotypes between healthy human individuals. Only in-frame clones appear in the TCRdb table, and some are missing; sequencing was by immunoSEQ multiplex PCR. The sample comprises approximately 1.4 million clones, approximately 98% of which are singletons, and about 0.45% rests with the top ten. The sequencing sample was made of naive CD4+ T cells sorted from blood. The subset: CD45RA+ positively selected. The receptors stem from a man under 40 in good health.

V gene TRBV2 combines with J gene TRBJ2-7; the match to TRBD2 covers 7 bases. The CDR3 totals 14 residues. Losses at the gene ends were 8 bases for V and 4 bases for J; bases not matched to a gene: 11. The germline V gene encodes CDR1 SNHLY and CDR2 FYNNEI. In DNA form, the CDR3 reads TGTGCCAGCTCAGGGAGGGCGAGCCCGTACGAGCAGTACTTC. This gives the protein CASSGRASPYEQYF.

This chain connects TRBV6-5 to TRBJ2-2; the match to TRBD1 covers 8 bases. With V trimmed by 2 bases and J by 7 bases, 6 bases remained unmatched. Germline CDR1 and CDR2: MNHEY and SVGAGI. The CDR3 runs 15 residues. The CDR3, as DNA: TGTGCCAGCAGTTACGCGGCAGGGGGCAACGGGGAGCTGTTTTTT. This encodes CASSYAAGGNGELFF.

The genes are TRBV18 and TRBJ2-7, with 11 bases matching TRBD2. Germline CDR1 is KGHSH and CDR2 is LQKENI. V gave up 1 base and J gave up 0 bases; unmatched junction bases: 11. The CDR3 has 19 residues. The CDR3 DNA is TGTGCCAGCTCACCACTGGATGGACTAGCGGGTGGGAGCTCCTACGAGCAGTACTTC. Its protein is CASSPLDGLAGGSSYEQYF.

V usage is TRBV15 and J usage is TRBJ2-1, with 10 bases aligning to TRBD2. The CDR3 extends over 19 amino acids. Germline trimming cut 0 bases from V and 6 bases from J; bases unmatched to any gene: 14. CDR1 LNHNV and CDR2 YYDKDF come from the germline V gene (reference sequence). The CDR3 loop reads CATSRDYRPSGSVGNEQFF. As DNA, the CDR3 is TGTGCCACCAGCAGAGATTATCGGCCTAGCGGGAGCGTTGGCAATGAGCAGTTCTTC.

V and J are TRBV5-4 and TRBJ2-3; TRBD2 matches 7 bases. There are 14 residues in the CDR3. Per the germline V gene, CDR1 is SGHNT and CDR2 is YYREEE (reference sequence). The trim removed 1 base at V and 3 bases at J, leaving 2 bases unmatched. The chain's CDR3 is CASSLSGRTDTQYF. The CDR3 DNA is TGTGCCAGCAGCTTGTCCGGGAGGACAGATACGCAGTATTTT.

This clone was found once. The J gene is TRBJ1-4, the V gene TRBV5-4; no clear D. Trimming removed 4 bases at V and 0 bases at J, with 10 bases between. The CDR3 has 15 amino acids. Germline V gene lookup returns CDR1 SGHNT and CDR2 YYREEE (reference sequence). CDR3 amino acids: CASSPDPATNEKLFF. DNA of the CDR3: TGTGCCAGCAGCCCTGACCCTGCAACTAATGAAAAACTGTTTTTT.

J is TRBJ2-3 and V is TRBV9, with 9 positions matching TRBD2. The CDR3 sequence is 19 residues long. With V trimmed by 5 bases and J by 0 bases, 16 bases remained unmatched. Per germline, CDR1 SGDLS and CDR2 YYNGEE. This CDR3 reads CASSGTRLAGPLSTDTQYF. The CDR3 nucleotides are TGTGCCAGCAGTGGTACGAGGCTAGCGGGGCCCCTAAGCACAGATACGCAGTATTTT.

This chain uses TRBV18 with TRBJ1-2; perhaps TRBD1 as D (5 bases). With 3 bases removed from V and 5 bases from J, the gap between germline ends came to 10 bases. This CDR3 is built from 13 residues. CDR1 and CDR2 from the germline V gene are KGHSH and LQKENI. CDR3 nucleotide sequence: TGTGCCAGCTCACCGTCCAGGGAGTATGGCTACACCTTC. The encoded protein is CASSPSREYGYTF.

The chain recombines TRBV13 with TRBJ2-5, with a possible D match to TRBD1 (6 bases). The length of the CDR3 is 15 residues. V gave up 4 bases and J gave up 4 bases, with 16 bases separating them. Germline values: CDR1 PRHDT, CDR2 FYEKMQ (reference sequence). This CDR3 reads CASSSMTGSAETQYF. CDR3 bases: TGTGCCAGCAGCTCAATGACAGGCTCGGCAGAGACCCAGTACTTC.

The genes are TRBV7-9 and TRBJ1-5, with TRBD1 matching 11 bases. J lost 2 bases, V lost 5 bases, and 8 bases had no gene match. The germline gives CDR1 SEHNR, CDR2 FQNEAQ (reference sequence). The CDR3 is 17 residues long. The CDR3 bases are TGTGCCAGCAGCCGGACAGGGGGCTTGGCTGGCAATCAGCCCCAGCATTTT. This translates into CASSRTGGLAGNQPQHF.

This clone was detected once. V and J are TRBV4-1 and TRBJ1-5; possible D gene TRBD1, 5 bases. Trimming stripped 1 base from V and 6 bases from J, with 19 bases between. Germline lookup yields CDR1 MGHRA and CDR2 YSYEKL. The CDR3 is 17 residues long. CDR3 loop: CASSQVRPAGPSQPQHF. For the CDR3, the DNA is TGCGCCAGCAGCCAAGTTCGGCCGGCAGGGCCTAGTCAGCCCCAGCATTTT.

V usage is TRBV18 and J usage is TRBJ1-5; tentatively, D is TRBD1 (5 bases). The length of the CDR3 is 17 residues. Germline CDR1 and CDR2: KGHSH and LQKENI. V shed 2 bases and J shed 3 bases, with 17 bases lying between them. CDR3 residues: CASSPLRDGGNNQPQHF. CDR3 sequence (DNA): TGTGCCAGCTCACCATTAAGGGACGGCGGTAACAATCAGCCCCAGCATTTT.

The rearrangement joins TRBV19 to TRBJ2-1; 16 bases are shared with TRBD2. V dropped 6 bases and J dropped 1; count of bases not matched to a gene: 6. This CDR3 has 18 residues. Germline assignment: CDR1 LNHDA and CDR2 SQIVND (reference sequence). CDR3 loop: CASRTGLAGGGSYNEQFF. CDR3 nucleotides: TGTGCCAGTAGGACGGGACTAGCGGGAGGGGGATCCTACAATGAGCAGTTCTTC.

The V call is TRBV5-1, the J call TRBJ2-2; 10 bases fit TRBD1. V lost 3 bases and J lost 6; bases outside the gene matches: 2. Germline V gene sequence: CDR1 SGHRS, CDR2 YFSETQ. This CDR3 contains 14 residues. CDR3 nucleotides: TGCGCCAGCAGCTACGGGACAGGGGCCGGGGAGCTGTTTTTT. It specifies CASSYGTGAGELFF.

The genes are TRBV6-6 and TRBJ2-7, with D perhaps TRBD1 (6 bases). This CDR3 is 15 amino acids long. V was clipped by 4 bases and J by 2 bases, with 15 bases between them. Germline V gene data show CDR1 as MNHNY and CDR2 as SVGAGI (reference sequence). CDR3 nucleotides: TGTGCCAGCAGTTCCCCACCGACAGGAACCTACGAGCAGTACTTC. This encodes CASSSPPTGTYEQYF.

The chain employs TRBV28 and TRBJ1-5; perhaps TRBD1 as D (6 bases). This CDR3 has 14 amino acids. V was trimmed by 6 bases and J by 6 bases, leaving 15 bases between them. Germline V gene sequence: CDR1 MDHEN, CDR2 SYDVKM. The CDR3 region is CASSPPTGRQPQHF. The CDR3 DNA sequence: TGTGCCAGCAGCCCTCCGACAGGCCGTCAGCCCCAGCATTTT. The variable domain in full, with the rest retrieved from reference TRBV28 and TRBJ1-5, is DVKVTQSSRYLVKRTGEKVFLECVQDMDHENMFWYRQDPGLGLRLIYFSYDVKMKEKGDIPEGYSVSREKKERFSLILESASTNQTSMYLCASSPPTGRQPQHFGDGTRLSIL.

This rearrangement joins TRBV9 to TRBJ2-5; the D gene is possibly TRBD2 (6 bases). CDR1 and CDR2 (germline): SGDLS, YYNGEE. This CDR3 is built from 14 residues. V was clipped by 0 bases and J by 3 bases, with 9 bases between them. Written as DNA, the CDR3 is TGTGCCAGCAGCGTAGGACTAGTTAAAGAGACCCAGTACTTC. Amino acids: CASSVGLVKETQYF.

V usage is TRBV5-1 and J usage is TRBJ2-3, with TRBD2 identical over 12 bases. After removal of 1 base from V and 5 bases from J, the junction contained 5 bases not matched to a gene. This CDR3 is 16 amino acids long. Germline V lookup: CDR1 SGHRS, CDR2 YFSETQ. As DNA, the CDR3 is TGCGCCAGCAGCTTGAATCCGGGACTAGCGGGAGATACGCAGTATTTT. It is translated as CASSLNPGLAGDTQYF. Full variable domain (missing parts from reference TRBV5-1 and TRBJ2-3): KAGVTQTPRYLIKTRGQQVTLSCSPISGHRSVSWYQQTPGQGLQFLFEYFSETQRNKGNFPGRFSGRQFSNSRSEMNVSTLELGDSALYLCASSLNPGLAGDTQYFGPGTRLTVL.

The J gene is TRBJ2-7, the V gene TRBV5-1; 13 positions match TRBD2. The germline V gene encodes CDR1 SGHRS and CDR2 YFSETQ. The CDR3 has 14 amino acids. V trimming: 2 bases; J trimming: 7 bases; junction bases outside the gene matches: 3. The CDR3 spells CASSFGTSGTEQYF. The CDR3 DNA reads as TGCGCCAGCAGCTTCGGGACTAGCGGGACGGAGCAGTACTTC.

A single count supports this clone. This sequence joins TRBV5-5 and TRBJ2-7, with no clear D. In germline, CDR1 is SGHKS, CDR2 YYEKEE (reference sequence). The length of the CDR3 is 14 residues. V was shortened by 0 bases and J by 3 bases, with 10 bases between the two germline ends. The chain's CDR3 is CASSLAELDYEQYF. CDR3 DNA: TGTGCCAGCAGCTTGGCCGAGTTGGACTACGAGCAGTACTTC.

V usage is TRBV18 and J usage is TRBJ1-4, with D uncertain. CDR1 is KGHSH and CDR2 is LQKENI in the germline V gene. The germline V and J ends were trimmed by 2 bases and 9 bases, with 13 bases remaining between them. The length of the CDR3 is 14 residues. As DNA, the CDR3 is TGTGCCAGCTCACCAACGGGCTTGGAGAAAAAACTGTTTTTT. It specifies CASSPTGLEKKLFF. The variable domain in full, with the rest retrieved from reference TRBV18 and TRBJ1-4, is NAGVMQNPRHLVRRRGQEARLRCSPMKGHSHVYWYRQLPEEGLKFMVYLQKENIIDESGMPKERFSAEFPKEGPSILRIQQVVRGDSAAYFCASSPTGLEKKLFFGSGTQLSVL.

This clone appeared a single time. J is TRBJ1-4 and V is TRBV7-3; D may be TRBD1 (5 bases). This CDR3 contains 10 residues. Germline CDR1 reads SGHTA; CDR2 reads FQGTGA. CDR3 in DNA: TGTGGGGGCCTTAATGAAAAACTGTTTTTT. Its protein is CGGLNEKLFF.

The chain has TRBV4-2 and TRBJ2-1; 12 bases are shared with TRBD2. Germline CDR1 is LGHNA and CDR2 is YNFKEQ. The CDR3 contains 16 residues. J was trimmed by 4 bases and V by 1 base; bases with no gene match: 2. DNA for the CDR3: TGTGCCAGCAGCCAAGGGACTAGCGGGGTTTACAATGAGCAGTTCTTC. Amino acids: CASSQGTSGVYNEQFF.

V is TRBV5-5 and J is TRBJ2-3; D unclear. CDR1 SGHKS and CDR2 YYEKEE come from the germline V gene (reference sequence). The length of the CDR3 is 12 residues. Trimming stripped 2 bases from V and 6 bases from J, with 7 bases between. In nucleotides, the CDR3 is TGTGCCAGCAGCTTAGGTAGGGATACGCAGTATTTT. Encoded protein: CASSLGRDTQYF.

The gene calls are TRBV28 and TRBJ2-7; 7 bases are shared with TRBD1. V was pared by 3 bases and J by 0 bases, with 8 bases of the junction left unmatched. This CDR3 is 16 amino acids long. Germline CDR1 is MDHEN and CDR2 is SYDVKM. The CDR3 reads CASSLLTGWSSYEQYF. CDR3 bases: TGTGCCAGCAGTTTGTTGACAGGGTGGAGCTCCTACGAGCAGTACTTC.

This chain connects TRBV15 to TRBJ2-7; D possibly corresponds to TRBD2 (6 bases). Germline loops: CDR1 LNHNV, CDR2 YYDKDF (reference sequence). With 6 bases removed from V and 2 bases from J, the gap between germline ends came to 11 bases. This CDR3 region has 13 residues. CDR3 sequence reads: CATRGSGTYEQYF. The CDR3 DNA sequence: TGTGCCACCAGGGGTAGCGGTACCTACGAGCAGTACTTC. Supplemented by reference TRBV15 and TRBJ2-7, the full variable domain reads DAMVIQNPRYQVTQFGKPVTLSCSQTLNHNVMYWYQQKSSQAPKLLFHYYDKDFNNEADTPDNFQSRRPNTSFCFLDIRSPGLGDTAMYLCATRGSGTYEQYFGPGTRLTVT.